The rows below give T cell receptor beta chains drawn from one sample of a study of T cell changes during pregnancy in multiple sclerosis. Sequenced by immunoSEQ multiplex PCR; TCRdb stores in-frame clones only, minus some. The sample contains more than 25,000 clones, roughly 86% of which appear only once. Sequencing used CD8+ T cells from peripheral blood mononuclear cells, obtained in the first trimester of pregnancy. The receptor set was obtained from a female donor with multiple sclerosis, enrolled in a pregnancy study. CDR3s include the opening cysteine and the closing phenylalanine or tryptophan. Each record gives: J gene, V gene, clone size, D gene, CDR3 DNA, CDR3 protein. A D gene is named only where the DNA matches it firmly. Clone size appears in some rows only: once, few, many, or a class for an expanded clone.

>TRBJ2-7|TRBV9|NA|NA
TGTGCCAGCAGCTGGGGGGTAGCGGCACTCGACGAGCAGTACTTC
CASSWGVAALDEQYF
>TRBJ1-1|TRBV7-9|NA|NA
TGTGCCAGCAGCCCACTCGGGACAAGTGAGACTGAAGCTTTCTTT
CASSPLGTSETEAFF
>TRBJ2-1|TRBV6-1|few|TRBD2
TGTGCCAGCAGTGAATCGACTAGCGGGGGTAATGAGCAGTTCTTC
CASSESTSGGNEQFF
>TRBJ1-1|TRBV19|few|NA
TGTGCCAGTAGTGGTTACAGGTACACTGAAGCTTTCTTT
CASSGYRYTEAFF
>TRBJ2-2|TRBV27|NA|NA
TGTGCCAGCAGTCTAGGGGTAATGAGTACCGGGGAGCTGTTTTTT
CASSLGVMSTGELFF
>TRBJ2-7|TRBV7-8|NA|NA
TGTGCCAGCAGCGGCCGGGGGGCAGGATCCTACGAGCAGTACTTC
CASSGRGAGSYEQYF
>TRBJ2-3|TRBV10-3|NA|TRBD2
TGTGCCATCAGTGAGACTAGCGGGGGGCGGGATACGCAGTATTTT
CAISETSGGRDTQYF
>TRBJ2-4|TRBV2|NA|TRBD2
TGTGCCAGCAGTGAAACGGGACTAGCGGGAGGGCCTTGGCACATTCAGTACTTC
CASSETGLAGGPWHIQYF
>TRBJ1-2|TRBV5-4|NA|TRBD1
TGTGCCAGCAGCATAAAAGGGACAGTTCGTAACTATGGCTACACCTTC
CASSIKGTVRNYGYTF
>TRBJ2-7|TRBV5-1|NA|NA
NA
CASSTSVLPTYEQYF
>TRBJ2-2|TRBV27|NA|NA
TGTGCCAGCAGTTTCGGGAAAAACACCGGGGAGCTGTTTTTT
CASSFGKNTGELFF
>TRBJ1-2|TRBV7-2|NA|NA
TGTGCCAGCAGCTTATCCGGCAGGGTTGGCCTTAGCTATGGCTACACCTTC
CASSLSGRVGLSYGYTF
>TRBJ1-2|TRBV28|few|TRBD1
TGTGCCAGCAGCGAGGACAGGGCCGCCTATGGCTACACCTTC
CASSEDRAAYGYTF
>TRBJ1-2|TRBV27|NA|NA
TGTGCCACCCGCCCCGGTGGTACTAACTATGGCTACACCTTC
CATRPGGTNYGYTF
>TRBJ2-7|TRBV5-1|NA|NA
TGCGCCAGCAGCCTAGACGACAGCTACGAGCAGTACTTC
CASSLDDSYEQYF
>TRBJ2-3|TRBV5-1|NA|NA
TGCGCCAGCAGCTCGACGGCGGTTCATTGGAGGGATACGCAGTATTTT
CASSSTAVHWRDTQYF
>TRBJ2-7|TRBV2|few|NA
TGTGCCAGCAGTGACTCCCTCTACGAGCAGTACTTC
CASSDSLYEQYF
>TRBJ1-2|TRBV7-6|NA|TRBD1
TGTGCCAGCAGCTTAAAGACAGGGGCACCAGGGGGCTACACCTTC
CASSLKTGAPGGYTF
>TRBJ2-5|TRBV27|once|NA
TGTGCCAGCAGTTTAAGACTTCAAGAGACCCAGTACTTC
CASSLRLQETQYF
>TRBJ1-6|TRBV19|NA|NA
TGTGCCAGTAGTATAGTCGTCTCCTATAATTCACCCCTCCACTTT
CASSIVVSYNSPLHF
>TRBJ1-2|TRBV28|NA|NA
TGTGCCAGCAGTCTACCGGAGGGGTATGGCTACACCTTC
CASSLPEGYGYTF
>TRBJ2-5|TRBV28|NA|NA
TGTGCCAGCAGTTTATCAGGGTACGAGACCCAGTACTTC
CASSLSGYETQYF
>TRBJ2-7|TRBV27|NA|NA
TGTGCCAGCAGTCCGACAGACTTCTACGAGCAGTACTTC
CASSPTDFYEQYF
>TRBJ2-1|TRBV6-4|NA|TRBD2
TGTGCCAGCAGTGACGGGACTAGCGCCCACAATGAGCAGTTCTTC
CASSDGTSAHNEQFF
>TRBJ2-1|TRBV28|NA|TRBD2
TGTGCCAGCACCGAACCCGCGGGCGGGGGATACAATGAGCAGTTCTTC
CASTEPAGGGYNEQFF
>TRBJ2-2|TRBV4-3|NA|TRBD2
TGCGCCAGCAGCCAAATTCTAGCGGGGGGATCCGGGGAGCTGTTTTTT
CASSQILAGGSGELFF
>TRBJ2-5|TRBV7-3|NA|NA
TGTGCCAGCAGCTTAGAGGGTGCGGAGACCCAGTACTTC
CASSLEGAETQYF
>TRBJ2-7|TRBV28|once|TRBD2
TGTGCCAGCAGTTTGACTAGCGGATTCTACGAGCAGTACTTC
CASSLTSGFYEQYF
>TRBJ2-5|TRBV28|NA|NA
TGTGCCAGCAGTTTAAGCCCGTCAATCCAAGAGACCCAGTACTTC
CASSLSPSIQETQYF
>TRBJ2-1|TRBV5-6|NA|TRBD1
TGTGCCAGCAGGTACGGGACAGACTACAATGAGCAGTTCTTC
CASRYGTDYNEQFF
>TRBJ1-1|TRBV4-1|NA|NA
TGCGCCAGCAGCCAAGAATTCGATCGAGGGAAGAACACTGAAGCTTTCTTT
CASSQEFDRGKNTEAFF
>TRBJ1-1|TRBV4-3|NA|TRBD1
TGCGCCAGCAGCCAAGACTCCGGGACAGCTAACACTGAAGCTTTCTTT
CASSQDSGTANTEAFF
>TRBJ2-7|TRBV28|few|TRBD2
TGTGCCAGCAGTTTACCCTCCGGCGGGGGCTCCTACGAGCAGTACTTC
CASSLPSGGGSYEQYF
>TRBJ2-1|TRBV14|NA|TRBD1
TGTGCCAGCAGCCCAAGGACAGGGGGCGGCAGGGGGCAGTTCTTC
CASSPRTGGGRGQFF
>TRBJ2-1|TRBV27|NA|TRBD1
TGTGCCAGCAGTTTATTTTATCCGGGACAGGACTACAATGAGCAGTTCTTC
CASSLFYPGQDYNEQFF
>TRBJ1-1|TRBV6-1|NA|TRBD1
TGTGCCAGCAGTCCCGGGACAGAGAACACTGAAGCTTTCTTT
CASSPGTENTEAFF
>TRBJ2-7|TRBV5-1|NA|NA
TGCGCCAGCAGCCCCACAGGGACCTACGAGCAGTACTTC
CASSPTGTYEQYF
>TRBJ2-3|TRBV6-1|NA|NA
TGTGCCAGCAGTGACTTCAGCACAGATACGCAGTATTTT
CASSDFSTDTQYF
>TRBJ2-2|TRBV6-6|NA|TRBD1
TGTGCCAGCAGCTCCACCGGGACAGGGTCGACCGGGGAGCTGTTTTTT
CASSSTGTGSTGELFF
>TRBJ2-7|TRBV6-6|NA|NA
TGTGCCAGCAGTTCCCTGGGGAGCGGAGTCTCCTACGAGCAGTACTTC
CASSSLGSGVSYEQYF
>TRBJ2-2|TRBV7-9|NA|TRBD1
TGTGCCAGCAGACTGTCAGGGGGCACCGGGGAGCTGTTTTTT
CASRLSGGTGELFF
>TRBJ2-2|TRBV7-8|NA|TRBD1
TGTGCCAGCAGTTTTACAGGGGCGACCGGGGAGCTGTTTTTT
CASSFTGATGELFF
>TRBJ2-5|TRBV28|once|TRBD2
TGTGCCAGCAGTTTATGGCTAGCGGAAACCCAAGAGACCCAGTACTTC
CASSLWLAETQETQYF
>TRBJ1-4|TRBV27|once|TRBD1
TGTGCCAGCACCCCGGGACAGGGAGGTGAAAAACTGTTTTTT
CASTPGQGGEKLFF
>TRBJ1-1|TRBV2|NA|NA
TGTGGCCTTGGGGGGGCTAACACTGAAGCTTTCTTT
CGLGGANTEAFF